The 15 T cell receptor beta chains below were found in one sample sequenced in a study of CD8 T cells in Susac syndrome. RNA totalling about 0.5 to 1 ug underwent reverse transcription with random hexamers. TCRdb ran MiXCR on the immunoSEQ multiplex PCR reads and lists one entry per CDR3 protein. The sample has 200,000 to 300,000 distinct CDR3 sequences, 80% to 95% seen once. Sequencing was performed on CD4+ T cells from PBMCs. The receptors stem from a human donor with multiple sclerosis.

This chain uses TRBV6-1 with TRBJ2-5; 9 positions match TRBD2. Per germline, CDR1 MNHNS and CDR2 SASEGT. V trimming: 9 bases; J trimming: 5 bases; junction bases outside the gene matches: 13. The CDR3 covers 15 residues. The CDR3 spells CASGNSRGGVETQYF. The CDR3, as DNA: TGTGCCAGTGGAAATTCGCGGGGGGGGGTGGAGACCCAGTACTTC.

V and J are TRBV25-1 and TRBJ1-1; TRBD1 aligns across 11 bases. CDR1 is MGHDK and CDR2 is SYGVNS in the germline V gene. V dropped 7 bases and J dropped 3; count of bases not matched to a gene: 13. The CDR3 is 17 amino acids. The CDR3: CASTPGDRGLGDTEAFF. The CDR3 DNA sequence: TGTGCCAGCACCCCGGGGGACAGGGGGTTAGGCGACACTGAAGCTTTCTTT.

This chain connects TRBV3-1 to TRBJ1-1, with D perhaps matching TRBD1 (5 bases). Looked up from germline, CDR1 is LGHDT and CDR2 is YNNKEL (reference sequence). The CDR3 totals 15 residues. Trimming cost V 1 base and J 6 bases, with 15 bases left between them. The CDR3 DNA reads TGTGCCAGCAGCCAAGTTGGACACCCGAGTGCTGAAGCTTTCTTT. This translates into CASSQVGHPSAEAFF.

The chain links TRBV18 to TRBJ2-7, with 7 bases that match TRBD2. The CDR3 covers 16 residues. Losses at the gene ends were 2 bases for V and 0 bases for J; bases not matched to a gene: 7. Germline-derived CDR1 and CDR2 are KGHSH and LQKENI. The CDR3 spells CASSPSGGFSSYEQYF. The CDR3 region has the DNA TGTGCCAGCTCACCATCGGGGGGATTTAGCTCCTACGAGCAGTACTTC.

The V call is TRBV5-6, the J call TRBJ2-3, with a weak D call TRBD2 (5 bases). In germline, CDR1 is SGHDT, CDR2 YYEEEE. Trimming removed 3 bases at V and 4 bases at J, with 9 bases between. The CDR3 has 13 amino acids. The CDR3 reads CASSSGLPDTQYF. The CDR3 DNA is TGTGCCAGCAGCTCCGGACTCCCAGATACGCAGTATTTT. The whole variable domain, filled in from reference TRBV5-6 and TRBJ2-3, reads DAGVTQSPTHLIKTRGQQVTLRCSPKSGHDTVSWYQQALGQGPQFIFQYYEEEERQRGNFPDRFSGHQFPNYSSELNVNALLLGDSALYLCASSSGLPDTQYFGPGTRLTVL.

The CDR3 reads CSARPSRDRVPVETQYF. The DNA for the CDR3 is TGCAGTGCTAGGCCGTCGAGGGACAGGGTACCTGTAGAGACCCAGTACTTC. This chain links TRBV20-1 with TRBJ2-5, with 9 nucleotides matching TRBD1. V shed 3 bases, J shed 4 bases, and the junction held 15 bases outside the gene matches. This CDR3 has 17 residues. Germline lookup yields CDR1 DFQATT and CDR2 SNEGSKA (reference sequence).

This clonotype appeared once. This rearrangement joins TRBV18 to TRBJ2-3, with D unresolved. CDR1 and CDR2 from the germline V gene are KGHSH and LQKENI. Trimming took off 5 bases at V and 2 bases at J, with 14 bases between the two ends. The CDR3 length is 15 residues. In nucleotides, the CDR3 is TGTGCCAGCTCAACCCGGACGGGTTTCACAGATACGCAGTATTTT. Amino acids: CASSTRTGFTDTQYF.

As for this clonotype: The junction does not match germline at one end; this may be a read error. The rearrangement joins TRBV20-1 to TRBJ1-1; 8 nucleotides align to TRBD1. Germline values: CDR1 DFQATT, CDR2 SNEGSKA (reference sequence). The CDR3 has 13 residues. CDR3 residues: CSARGVGRGPAFF. The CDR3 DNA reads as TGCAGTGCCAGAGGAGTAGGCAGGGGGCCAGCTTTCTTT.

The chain combines TRBV5-1 with TRBJ2-3; TRBD2 matches 7 bases. Germline V gene sequence: CDR1 SGHRS, CDR2 YFSETQ. V trimming: 4 bases; J trimming: 5 bases; junction bases outside the gene matches: 13. The CDR3 spans 16 residues. The CDR3 sequence is CASSRSLGGSVDTQYF. The CDR3, as DNA: TGCGCCAGCAGCCGGAGCTTGGGGGGGTCGGTAGATACGCAGTATTTT.

The chain has TRBV29-1 and TRBJ2-5; D not resolved. CDR3 length: 14 amino acids. Germline CDR1 and CDR2: SQVTM and ANQGSEA. V was clipped by 1 base and J by 0 bases, with 9 bases between them. The CDR3 DNA reads TGCAGCGTTGAAGGTGGGCGGTACCAAGAGACCCAGTACTTC. The encoded protein is CSVEGGRYQETQYF.

This clonotype was seen once. The chain combines TRBV20-1 with TRBJ2-5; TRBD2 matches 8 bases. Germline values: CDR1 DFQATT, CDR2 SNEGSKA (reference sequence). The trim removed 3 bases at V and 2 bases at J, leaving 11 bases unmatched. This CDR3 comprises 16 residues. CDR3 bases: TGCAGTGCTAGCTTTGGGAGACTAGCGCTACAAGAGACCCAGTACTTC. Its translation is CSASFGRLALQETQYF.

V is TRBV7-9 and J is TRBJ2-7, with D possibly matching TRBD1 (6 bases). V was shortened by 5 bases and J by 2 bases, with 16 bases between the two germline ends. Germline V gene data show CDR1 as SEHNR and CDR2 as FQNEAQ (reference sequence). The CDR3 has 15 residues. The CDR3 region has the DNA TGTGCCAGCAGCCCAAGAACGGGACACCCCTACGAGCAGTACTTC. This gives the protein CASSPRTGHPYEQYF.

The chain uses TRBV6-5 and TRBJ1-5; TRBD1 matches at 9 bases. The V gene end was trimmed by 0 bases and the J gene end by 6 bases; junction bases not matched to a gene: 9. The CDR3 has 17 residues. Germline CDR1 and CDR2: MNHEY and SVGAGI. The CDR3 region is CASSYSKSGTGIQPQHF. CDR3 nucleotide sequence: TGTGCCAGCAGTTACTCGAAATCCGGGACAGGGATTCAGCCCCAGCATTTT.

V is TRBV5-4 and J is TRBJ2-3, with D possibly TRBD1 on 8 matching bases. The CDR3 consists of 18 residues. Trimming shortened V by 4 bases and J by 1 base, and 22 bases separated the two germline ends. Germline values: CDR1 SGHNT, CDR2 YYREEE (reference sequence). This chain's CDR3 is CASSPGQGGFGRTDTQYF. The CDR3 nucleotides read TGTGCCAGCAGCCCCGGACAGGGAGGGTTTGGTCGCACAGATACGCAGTATTTT.

This chain uses TRBV5-1 with TRBJ2-2, with D unclear. Trimming left V 0 bases short and J 4 bases short, with 13 bases between. This CDR3 comprises 16 residues. The germline V gene has CDR1 SGHRS and CDR2 YFSETQ. CDR3 loop: CASSLGSCGLTGELFF. DNA for the CDR3: TGCGCCAGCAGCTTGGGGAGTTGCGGTCTCACCGGGGAGCTGTTTTTT.